This TCR beta chain was retrieved from a study of OX40 agonist ivuxolimab in advanced cancers. As for the study in general: An anti-OX40 (CD134) antibody with agonistic activity, ivuxolimab, was administered to patients. Patients undergoing dose escalation presented with hepatocellular carcinoma, melanoma, renal cell or head and neck cancer. Study findings and constraints: More expanded clones were seen, on average, in CD8+ T cells than in CD4+.

Patients with autoimmune history or systemic immunosuppression were excluded. Germline-derived CDR1 and CDR2 are MDHEN and SYDVKM. Unmatched junction bases numbered 11, after V lost 5 bases and J lost 2 bases. This CDR3 has 16 residues. The protocol was immunoSEQ multiplex PCR, while the TCRdb copy is restricted to in-frame clones and leaves out a portion. Among around 83,000 clones listed, roughly 85% were seen once. With respect to this clone: Its antigen is not known.

The sequences come from CD4+ or CD8+ T cells sorted from blood, collected in a trial of the OX40 agonist ivuxolimab. The V and J genes are TRBV28 and TRBJ2-7; 8 nucleotides align to TRBD1. This sequence was found in an adult with an advanced solid tumor such as melanoma, head and neck, liver or kidney cancer. The chain's CDR3 is CASSTNGQGKAYEQYF. The DNA of the CDR3 is TGTGCCAGCAGTACAAACGGACAGGGAAAAGCCTACGAGCAGTACTTC.